This paragraph reports one T cell receptor beta chain. This sample was included in a study of cytomegalovirus exposure and HLA in healthy donors. The PCR was carried out with 60 Vbeta primers and 13 Jbeta primers. Repertoires were generated with immunoSEQ multiplex PCR, while TCRdb's copy carries only in-frame clones and drops some. This table has some 130,000 clones, 81% appearing once. What was sequenced was PBMCs. The TCR comes from a man between 18 and 29 years old in good health and CMV-seronegative.

The DNA for the CDR3 is TGTGCCAGCAGCTCTCGTTTGACAGGGGAGGCCTACGAGCAGTACTTC. The encoded protein is CASSSRLTGEAYEQYF. V and J are TRBV13 and TRBJ2-7; TRBD1 agrees at 8 bases. Germline CDR1 reads PRHDT; CDR2 reads FYEKMQ (reference sequence). V lost 4 bases, J lost 2 bases, and 10 bases stayed unmatched. This CDR3 is 16 amino acids long.